The clone carrying this T cell receptor (beta chain) was seen just once. This table comes from immunoSEQ multiplex PCR, and its TCRdb copy is limited to in-frame clones, with some not included. Found here are about 150,000 clones, more than 75% of them singletons; the top ten hold about 4%. The data were taken from a study of blood T cell repertoires in COVID-19. Study summary: Samples of COVID-19 (acute and convalescent) were obtained from the United States, Italy and Spain.

The junction had 9 bases not matched to a gene; V was cut back by 0 bases and J by 4 bases. This CDR3 is built from 16 residues. From germline, CDR1 is SGDLS and CDR2 YYNGEE. This clonotype was sampled from a man aged 55 to 70 with acute or convalescent COVID-19. The sample was peripheral blood. This rearrangement joins TRBV9 to TRBJ2-5; 7 bases align to TRBD2. The CDR3 DNA is TGTGCCAGCAGCGTAGGGGCTAGCGGAGGGGCAGAGACCCAGTACTTC. It specifies CASSVGASGGAETQYF. The full variable domain, in which reference TRBV9 and TRBJ2-5 provide the parts outside the CDR3, is DSGVTQTPKHLITATGQRVTLRCSPRSGDLSVYWYQQSLDQGLQFLIQYYNGEERAKGNILERFSAQQFPDLHSELNLSSLELGDSALYFCASSVGASGGAETQYFGPGTRLLVL.